This T cell receptor (beta chain) derives from a study of identical twins. Worth noting for this clonotype: Its target is not known.

J gave up 0 bases and V 1 base, and 8 bases lay outside the gene matches. CDR1 SGHAT and CDR2 FQNNGV come from the germline V gene. The CDR3 covers 17 residues. Study findings and constraints: Cord blood beta clonotypes that were abundant carried fewer insertions, and memory repertoires showed no such trend.

TCRdb fed the 5' RACE reads into MiXCR, producing one record per CDR3 protein. Of some 240,000 distinct CDR3 sequences listed, roughly 8.7% are singletons. This sample also appeared in a second study, on yellow fever vaccine responses in identical twins.

The sequenced sample consisted of CD8+ T cells sorted from blood. J is TRBJ2-7 and V is TRBV11-2, with 8 bases fitting TRBD1. The receptor was derived from a woman younger than 30 in good health. For the CDR3, the DNA is TGTGCCAGCAGCTTAGGATCGGGTGGACAGGGCTCCTACGAGCAGTACTTC. Translation gives CASSLGSGGQGSYEQYF.